This TCR beta chain was sequenced during a study of cytomegalovirus exposure and HLA in healthy donors. This clone has just one count. Its specificity is not known. Findings of the study overall: There were some public TCRs occurring in many donors, but most TCR sequences were rare. The study put around 180 TCR beta chains on its list as cytomegalovirus-associated.

The V end lost 5 bases, the J end lost 2 bases, and 25 bases lay between the germline ends. This CDR3 spans 18 amino acids. Germline V gene lookup returns CDR1 KGHSH and CDR2 LQKENI. Sequencing was performed with immunoSEQ multiplex PCR; in TCRdb, only in-frame clones are kept and a portion is missing. The table includes 160,000 or so clones, approximately 87% detected once. The sequence derives from a woman under 40 in good health and CMV-seronegative. The specimen was PBMCs. The chain carries TRBV18 and TRBJ2-7, with D unresolved. The CDR3 nucleotides are TGTGCCAGCTCATCCCTCCAGTATTCGCGGCAAGCGACCTACGAGCAGTACTTC. Protein: CASSSLQYSRQATYEQYF.